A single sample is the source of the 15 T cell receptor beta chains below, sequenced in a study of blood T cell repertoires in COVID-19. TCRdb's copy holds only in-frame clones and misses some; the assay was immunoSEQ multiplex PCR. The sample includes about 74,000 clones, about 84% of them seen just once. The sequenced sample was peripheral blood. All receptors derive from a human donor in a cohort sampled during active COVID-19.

The CDR3 sequence: CASRQTGGRAYTQYF. CDR3 DNA sequence: TGCGCCAGCAGACAAACGGGAGGGAGGGCGTATACGCAGTATTTT. The chain links TRBV10-2 to TRBJ2-3, with 8 nucleotides matching TRBD2. CDR1 is WSHSY, CDR2 SAAADI, per germline. This CDR3 has 15 residues. Germline trimming cut 6 bases from V and 7 bases from J; bases unmatched to any gene: 12.

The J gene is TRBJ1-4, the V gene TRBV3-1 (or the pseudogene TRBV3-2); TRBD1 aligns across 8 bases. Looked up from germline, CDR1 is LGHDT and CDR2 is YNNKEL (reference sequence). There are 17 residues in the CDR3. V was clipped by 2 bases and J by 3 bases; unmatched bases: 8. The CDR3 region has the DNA TGTGCCAGCAGCCAATGGTCGGGACAGGCCCCTAATGAAAAACTGTTTTTT. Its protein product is CASSQWSGQAPNEKLFF.

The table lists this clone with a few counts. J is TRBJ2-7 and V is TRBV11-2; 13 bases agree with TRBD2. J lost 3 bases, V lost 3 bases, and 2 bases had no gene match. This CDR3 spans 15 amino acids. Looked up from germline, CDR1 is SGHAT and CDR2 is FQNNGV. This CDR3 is CASSLTSGGFYEQYF. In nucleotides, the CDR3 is TGTGCCAGCAGCTTGACTAGCGGGGGGTTCTACGAGCAGTACTTC.

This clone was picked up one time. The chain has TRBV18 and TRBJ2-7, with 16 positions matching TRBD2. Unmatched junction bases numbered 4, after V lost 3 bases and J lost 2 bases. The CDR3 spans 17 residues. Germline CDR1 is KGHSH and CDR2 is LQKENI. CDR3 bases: TGTGCCAGCTCACCCCCGGGACTAGCGGGAGGGACCTACGAGCAGTACTTC. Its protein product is CASSPPGLAGGTYEQYF.

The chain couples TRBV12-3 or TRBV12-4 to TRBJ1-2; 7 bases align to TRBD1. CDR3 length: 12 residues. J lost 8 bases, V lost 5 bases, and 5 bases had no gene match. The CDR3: CASSRQGEGYTF. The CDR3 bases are TGTGCCAGCAGTCGACAGGGTGAGGGCTACACCTTC.

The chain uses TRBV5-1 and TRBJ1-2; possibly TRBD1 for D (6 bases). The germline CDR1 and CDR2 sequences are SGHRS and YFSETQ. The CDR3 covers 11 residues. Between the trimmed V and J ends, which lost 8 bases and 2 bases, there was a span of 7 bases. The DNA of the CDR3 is TGCGCCAGTCAGGGGAACTATGGCTACACCTTC. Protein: CASQGNYGYTF.

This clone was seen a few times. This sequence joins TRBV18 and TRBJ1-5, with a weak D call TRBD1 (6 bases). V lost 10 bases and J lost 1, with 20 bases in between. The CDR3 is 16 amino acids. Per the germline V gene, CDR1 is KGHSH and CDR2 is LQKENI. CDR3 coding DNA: TGTGCCACCCGAAATGGGGGGGCCGGGAGCAATCAGCCCCAGCATTTT. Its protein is CATRNGGAGSNQPQHF.

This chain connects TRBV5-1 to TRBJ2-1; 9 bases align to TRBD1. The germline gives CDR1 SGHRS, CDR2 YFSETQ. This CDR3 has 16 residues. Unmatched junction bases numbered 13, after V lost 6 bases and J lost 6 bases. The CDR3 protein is CASNLITGTGSNEQFF. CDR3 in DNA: TGCGCCAGCAACCTCATAACCGGGACAGGGTCCAATGAGCAGTTCTTC.

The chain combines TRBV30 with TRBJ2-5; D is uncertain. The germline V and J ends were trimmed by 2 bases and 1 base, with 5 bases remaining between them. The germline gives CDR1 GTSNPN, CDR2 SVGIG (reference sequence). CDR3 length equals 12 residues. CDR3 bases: TGTGCCTGGAGTTTGGCCCAAGAGACCCAGTACTTC. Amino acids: CAWSLAQETQYF.

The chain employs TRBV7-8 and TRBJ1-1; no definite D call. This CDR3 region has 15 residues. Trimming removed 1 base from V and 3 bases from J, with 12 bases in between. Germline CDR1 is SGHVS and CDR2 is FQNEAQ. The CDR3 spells CASSLVPGFDTEAFF. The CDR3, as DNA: TGTGCCAGCAGCTTAGTTCCGGGATTCGACACTGAAGCTTTCTTT.

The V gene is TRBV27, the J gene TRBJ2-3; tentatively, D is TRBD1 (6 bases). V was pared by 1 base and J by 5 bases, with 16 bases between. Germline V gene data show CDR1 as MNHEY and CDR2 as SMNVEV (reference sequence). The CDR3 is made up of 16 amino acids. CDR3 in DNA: TGTGCCAGCAGTTTATACAGGGCAGGCTTTGGAGATACGCAGTATTTT. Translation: CASSLYRAGFGDTQYF.

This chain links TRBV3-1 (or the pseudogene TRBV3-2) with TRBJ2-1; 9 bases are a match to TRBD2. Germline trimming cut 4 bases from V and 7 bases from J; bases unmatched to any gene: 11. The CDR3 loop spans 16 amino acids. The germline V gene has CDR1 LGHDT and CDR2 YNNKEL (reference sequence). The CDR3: CASSRPGTSWMNEQFF. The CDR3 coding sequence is TGTGCCAGCAGCCGGCCCGGGACTAGCTGGATGAATGAGCAGTTCTTC.

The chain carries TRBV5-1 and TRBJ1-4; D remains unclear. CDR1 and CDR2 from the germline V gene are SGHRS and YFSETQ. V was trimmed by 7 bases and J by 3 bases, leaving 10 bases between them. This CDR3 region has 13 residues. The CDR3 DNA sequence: TGCGCCAGCCGGGCGGGTTCTAATGAAAAACTGTTTTTT. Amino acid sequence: CASRAGSNEKLFF.

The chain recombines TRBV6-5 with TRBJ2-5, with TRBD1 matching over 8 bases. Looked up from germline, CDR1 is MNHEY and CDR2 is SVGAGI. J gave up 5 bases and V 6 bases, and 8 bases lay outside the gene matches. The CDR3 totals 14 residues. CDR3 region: CASSATGDLETQYF. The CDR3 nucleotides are TGTGCCAGCAGCGCGACAGGGGATCTGGAGACCCAGTACTTC.

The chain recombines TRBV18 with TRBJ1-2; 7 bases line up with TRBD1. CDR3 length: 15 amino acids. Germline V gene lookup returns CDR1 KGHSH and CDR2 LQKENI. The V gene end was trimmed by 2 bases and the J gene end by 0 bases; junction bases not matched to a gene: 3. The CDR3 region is CASSPGQVPNYGYTF. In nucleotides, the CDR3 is TGTGCCAGCTCACCAGGACAGGTTCCTAACTATGGCTACACCTTC.